This passage covers 3 T cell receptor beta chains from one sample sequenced in a study of early T cells in non-severe SARS-CoV-2 infection. TCRdb called the 5' RACE reads again in MiXCR, with one record for every CDR3 protein. In the table there are tens of thousands of distinct CDR3 sequences, 9.5% to 15% of which are singletons. Material for sequencing was whole blood. Receptors originate from an adult who was a healthcare worker with PCR-confirmed SARS-CoV-2 infection or an uninfected control (not recorded which).

This clonotype was seen only a few times. J is TRBJ2-7 and V is TRBV2; D not resolved. Germline CDR1 reads SNHLY; CDR2 reads FYNNEI. CDR3 size: 13 residues. V was pared by 2 bases and J by 6 bases, with 11 bases between. CDR3 sequence (DNA): TGTGCCAGCAGTGAACCATTTAACGTCGAGCAGTACTTC. Residues: CASSEPFNVEQYF.

This chain links TRBV2 with TRBJ2-5, with D possibly TRBD1 on 6 matching bases. CDR1 is SNHLY, CDR2 FYNNEI, per germline. The germline V and J ends were trimmed by 3 bases and 0 bases, with 11 bases remaining between them. This CDR3 region has 15 residues. The CDR3 DNA follows: TGTGCCAGCAGTGAGAATCGACAGGACCAAGAGACCCAGTACTTC. It codes for CASSENRQDQETQYF.

In its sample, this clonotype was seen a few times. This chain uses TRBV6-5 with TRBJ2-3; TRBD2 aligns across 9 bases. Germline V lookup: CDR1 MNHEY, CDR2 SVGAGI. V lost 4 bases, J lost 2 bases, and 10 bases stayed unmatched. The CDR3 covers 17 residues. The CDR3 sequence: CASSSPRGGSNTDTQYF. The CDR3, as DNA: TGTGCCAGCAGTTCCCCGCGGGGGGGGTCTAACACAGATACGCAGTATTTT.